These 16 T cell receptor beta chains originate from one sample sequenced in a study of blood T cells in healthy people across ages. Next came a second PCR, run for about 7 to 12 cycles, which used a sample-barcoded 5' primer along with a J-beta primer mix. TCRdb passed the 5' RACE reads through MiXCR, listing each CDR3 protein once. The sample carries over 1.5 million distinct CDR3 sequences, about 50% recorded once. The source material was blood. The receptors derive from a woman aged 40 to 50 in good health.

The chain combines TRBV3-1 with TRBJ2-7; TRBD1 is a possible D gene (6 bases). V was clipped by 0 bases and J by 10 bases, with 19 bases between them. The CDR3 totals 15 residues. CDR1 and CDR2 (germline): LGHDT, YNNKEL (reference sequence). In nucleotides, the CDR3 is TGTGCCAGCAGCCAAGATCCAGGGGCAGGAGAGGCCCAGTACTTC. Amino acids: CASSQDPGAGEAQYF.

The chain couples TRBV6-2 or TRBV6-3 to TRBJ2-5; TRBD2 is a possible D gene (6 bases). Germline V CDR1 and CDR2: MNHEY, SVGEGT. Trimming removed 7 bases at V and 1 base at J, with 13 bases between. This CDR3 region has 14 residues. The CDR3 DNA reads TGTGCCAGCAACGGATTAGCGGTCCAAGAGACCCAGTACTTC. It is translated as CASNGLAVQETQYF.

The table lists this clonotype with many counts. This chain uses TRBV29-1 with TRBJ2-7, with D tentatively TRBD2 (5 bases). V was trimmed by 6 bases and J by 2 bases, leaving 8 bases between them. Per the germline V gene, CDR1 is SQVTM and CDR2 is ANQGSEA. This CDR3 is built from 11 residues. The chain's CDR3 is CSVTEAYEQYF. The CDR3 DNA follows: TGCAGCGTGACGGAGGCCTACGAGCAGTACTTC.

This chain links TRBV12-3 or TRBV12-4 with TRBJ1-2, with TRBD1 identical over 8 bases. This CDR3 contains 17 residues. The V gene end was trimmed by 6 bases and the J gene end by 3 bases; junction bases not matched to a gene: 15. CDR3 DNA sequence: TGTGCCAGCAGACCAACCGACAGGGGAGATACTTACTATGGCTACACCTTC. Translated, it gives CASRPTDRGDTYYGYTF.

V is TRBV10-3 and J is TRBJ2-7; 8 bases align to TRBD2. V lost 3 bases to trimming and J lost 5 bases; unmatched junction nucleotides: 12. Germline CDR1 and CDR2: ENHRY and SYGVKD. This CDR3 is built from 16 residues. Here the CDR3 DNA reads TGTGCCATCAGTGATGCCGGGGCGGAGCGGGGGAACGAGCAGTACTTC. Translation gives CAISDAGAERGNEQYF.

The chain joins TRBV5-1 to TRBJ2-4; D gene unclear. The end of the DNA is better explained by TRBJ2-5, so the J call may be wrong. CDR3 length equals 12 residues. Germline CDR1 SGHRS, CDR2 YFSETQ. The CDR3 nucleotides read TGCGCCAGCAGCTCCAATTTGGGGACCCAGTACTTC. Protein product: CASSSNLGTQYF.

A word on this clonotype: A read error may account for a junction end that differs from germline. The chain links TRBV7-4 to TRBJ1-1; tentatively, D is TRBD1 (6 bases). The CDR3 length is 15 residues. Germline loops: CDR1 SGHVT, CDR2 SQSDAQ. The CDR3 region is CASSSQQGLNTEPFF. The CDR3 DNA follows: TGTGCCAGCAGCTCCCAACAGGGCTTGAACACTGAACCTTTCTTT.

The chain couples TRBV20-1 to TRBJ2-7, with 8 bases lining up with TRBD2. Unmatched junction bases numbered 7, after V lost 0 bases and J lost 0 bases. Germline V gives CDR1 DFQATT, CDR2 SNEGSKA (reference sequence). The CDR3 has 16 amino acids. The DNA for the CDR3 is TGCAGTGCTAGAGATATAGCGGGAATGAGCTCCTACGAGCAGTACTTC. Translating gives CSARDIAGMSSYEQYF.

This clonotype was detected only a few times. The CDR3 loop is CASSLLRGNSPLHF. The CDR3, as DNA: TGTGCCAGCAGCTTGCTCAGGGGTAATTCACCCCTCCACTTT. The V and J genes are TRBV7-9 and TRBJ1-6; D possibly corresponds to TRBD1 (6 bases). The CDR3 consists of 14 residues. V was cut by 3 bases and J by 6 bases, with 9 bases left in between. Germline lookup yields CDR1 SEHNR and CDR2 FQNEAQ (reference sequence).

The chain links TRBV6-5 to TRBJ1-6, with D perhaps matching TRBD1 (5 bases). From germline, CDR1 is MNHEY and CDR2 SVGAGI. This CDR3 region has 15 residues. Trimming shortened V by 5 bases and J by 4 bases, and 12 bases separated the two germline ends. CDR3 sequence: CASSKRQTYNSPLHF. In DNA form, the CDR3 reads TGTGCCAGCAGTAAACGACAGACATATAATTCACCCCTCCACTTT.

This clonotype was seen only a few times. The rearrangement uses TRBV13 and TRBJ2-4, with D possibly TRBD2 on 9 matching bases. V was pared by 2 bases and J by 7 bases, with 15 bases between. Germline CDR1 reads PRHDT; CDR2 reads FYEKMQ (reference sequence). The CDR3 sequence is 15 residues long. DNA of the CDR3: TGTGCCAGCAGCTTACAGGGGGCGGGGGGGAACATTCAGTACTTC. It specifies CASSLQGAGGNIQYF.

The CDR3 loop is CASRGGQGHQPQHF. CDR3 nucleotides: TGTGCCAGCAGGGGGGGGCAGGGCCACCAGCCCCAGCATTTT. The chain carries TRBV6-6 and TRBJ1-5, with D perhaps TRBD1 (6 bases). Germline CDR1 and CDR2: MNHNY and SVGAGI (reference sequence). The CDR3 runs 14 residues. Trimming shortened V by 6 bases and J by 7 bases, and 16 bases separated the two germline ends.

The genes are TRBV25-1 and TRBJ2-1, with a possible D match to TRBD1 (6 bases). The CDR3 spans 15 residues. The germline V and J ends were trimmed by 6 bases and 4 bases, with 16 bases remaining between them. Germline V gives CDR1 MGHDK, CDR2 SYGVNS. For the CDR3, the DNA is TGTGCCAGCAGCCCAACCTGGACAGAATACAATGAGCAGTTCTTC. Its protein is CASSPTWTEYNEQFF.

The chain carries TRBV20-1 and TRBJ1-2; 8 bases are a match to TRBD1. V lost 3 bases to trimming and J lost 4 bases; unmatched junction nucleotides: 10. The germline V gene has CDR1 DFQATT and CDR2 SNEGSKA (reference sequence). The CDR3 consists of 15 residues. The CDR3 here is CSARGTTGARYGYTF. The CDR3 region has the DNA TGCAGTGCTAGGGGGACGACAGGGGCCCGCTATGGCTACACCTTC.

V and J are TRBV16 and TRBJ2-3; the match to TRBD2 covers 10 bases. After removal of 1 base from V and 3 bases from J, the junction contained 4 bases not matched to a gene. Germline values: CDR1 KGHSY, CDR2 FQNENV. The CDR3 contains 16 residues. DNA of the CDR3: TGTGCCAGCAGCCAATTCAGCGGGGGGGCAACAGATACGCAGTATTTT. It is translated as CASSQFSGGATDTQYF.

CDR3 sequence reads: CASSQRVGRGRETEAFF. The CDR3 DNA is TGTGCCAGCAGCCAACGCGTTGGGAGGGGGAGGGAAACTGAAGCTTTCTTT. The V gene is TRBV3-1, the J gene TRBJ1-1, with TRBD1 as a possible D gene (6 bases). Per germline, CDR1 LGHDT and CDR2 YNNKEL (reference sequence). Trimming took off 2 bases at V and 5 bases at J, with 21 bases between the two ends. CDR3 length equals 17 residues.